This T cell receptor beta chain was identified during a study of cytomegalovirus exposure and HLA in healthy donors. General study findings and limits: The likely explanation for a cluster of highly shared sequence variants was sequencing artifact. Researchers reported from a later analysis that most CMV-associated TCR beta chains appeared HLA-restricted. A missense variant in DCLRE1C was later tied to TCR beta V- and J-gene trimming.

Germline loops: CDR1 MNHNS, CDR2 SASEGT. V was pared by 7 bases and J by 0 bases, with 9 bases of the junction left unmatched. CDR3 length equals 15 residues. Researchers ran the PCR with 60 Vbeta and 13 Jbeta primers. Libraries were prepared by immunoSEQ multiplex PCR; TCRdb keeps only in-frame clonotypes and omits some of them. The repertoire holds fewer than 150,000 clones, with over 80% as singletons. A remark on this clone: Its target is not known.

This clonotype was obtained from a female donor in good health and CMV-seronegative. Input material: PBMCs. This chain joins TRBV6-1 and TRBJ2-7; 7 positions agree with TRBD2. This chain's CDR3 is CASTSRGESSYEQYF. The CDR3 bases are TGTGCCAGCACCTCACGGGGGGAGAGCTCCTACGAGCAGTACTTC.